This is a list of T cell receptor beta chains from one sample in a study of response to subunit inactivated influenza vaccine. One entry per CDR3 protein, called by TCRdb with MiXCR from the RT-PCR reads. The table lists over 750,000 distinct CDR3 sequences, 21% of them singletons. The sample in question was PBMCs from blood, obtained around 5 days after vaccination. The source of these receptors is a man aged 45-60 years who received an inactivated influenza vaccine. CDR3s include the opening cysteine and the closing phenylalanine or tryptophan. Fields, in order: clone size, V gene, J gene, D gene, CDR3 protein, CDR3 DNA. The D gene is left open where the match is weak. Not all rows give a size; the values are once, few, many and, for expanded clones, a class.

abundance: NA
v_gene: TRBV7-2
j_gene: TRBJ2-1
d_gene: NA
CDR3aa: CASSLVSGYNEQFF
CDR3nt: TGTGCCAGCAGCTTAGTTTCAGGGTACAATGAGCAGTTCTTC

abundance: NA
v_gene: TRBV28
j_gene: TRBJ2-7
d_gene: NA
CDR3aa: CASRQVAYEQYF
CDR3nt: TGTGCCAGCAGACAGGTCGCCTACGAGCAGTACTTC

abundance: many
v_gene: TRBV10-3
j_gene: TRBJ2-1
d_gene: NA
CDR3aa: CAISEGGYEQFF
CDR3nt: TGTGCCATCAGTGAGGGTGGGTATGAGCAGTTCTTC

abundance: few
v_gene: TRBV7-2
j_gene: TRBJ2-7
d_gene: NA
CDR3aa: CASSLVSRAYYEQYF
CDR3nt: TGTGCCAGCAGCTTAGTTAGCCGGGCTTACTACGAGCAGTACTTC

abundance: NA
v_gene: TRBV12-3/TRBV12-4
j_gene: TRBJ2-2
d_gene: TRBD2
CDR3aa: CASSLEAGLARRTGELFF
CDR3nt: TGTGCCAGCAGTTTAGAGGCGGGACTAGCGAGGAGGACCGGGGAGCTGTTTTTT

abundance: NA
v_gene: TRBV4-2
j_gene: TRBJ1-4
d_gene: NA
CDR3aa: CASSQGGKQGTEKLFF
CDR3nt: TGTGCCAGCAGCCAAGGTGGGAAACAGGGCACTGAAAAACTGTTTTTT

abundance: NA
v_gene: TRBV20-1
j_gene: TRBJ2-2
d_gene: TRBD1
CDR3aa: CSARGPFGTANTGELFF
CDR3nt: TGCAGTGCTAGAGGTCCATTCGGGACAGCGAACACCGGGGAGCTGTTTTTT

abundance: NA
v_gene: TRBV5-1
j_gene: TRBJ1-2
d_gene: NA
CDR3aa: CASTLDRNYGYTF
CDR3nt: TGCGCCAGCACCTTGGACAGAAACTATGGCTACACCTTC

abundance: few
v_gene: TRBV28
j_gene: TRBJ1-1
d_gene: NA
CDR3aa: CASRLNPVTEAFF
CDR3nt: TGTGCCAGCAGACTCAATCCGGTTACTGAAGCTTTCTTT

abundance: NA
v_gene: TRBV3-1
j_gene: TRBJ2-7
d_gene: NA
CDR3aa: CASSFTGSAYEQYF
CDR3nt: TGTGCCAGCAGCTTCACAGGGTCGGCCTACGAGCAGTACTTC

abundance: NA
v_gene: TRBV7-9
j_gene: TRBJ1-1
d_gene: TRBD1
CDR3aa: CASSLAGQGARAFF
CDR3nt: TGTGCCAGCAGCTTAGCGGGGCAGGGGGCGAGGGCTTTCTTT

abundance: many
v_gene: TRBV10-3
j_gene: TRBJ2-5
d_gene: TRBD1
CDR3aa: CAIRRDSQETQYF
CDR3nt: TGTGCCATCAGAAGGGACAGCCAAGAGACCCAGTACTTC

abundance: few
v_gene: TRBV6-5
j_gene: TRBJ2-7
d_gene: TRBD2
CDR3aa: CASSYDPSGAYEQYF
CDR3nt: TGTGCCAGCAGTTACGATCCTAGCGGAGCCTACGAGCAGTACTTC

abundance: NA
v_gene: TRBV11-2
j_gene: TRBJ2-1
d_gene: NA
CDR3aa: CASSSPIGGGALSYNEQFF
CDR3nt: TGTGCCAGCAGCTCACCAATAGGGGGAGGCGCACTCTCCTACAATGAGCAGTTCTTC